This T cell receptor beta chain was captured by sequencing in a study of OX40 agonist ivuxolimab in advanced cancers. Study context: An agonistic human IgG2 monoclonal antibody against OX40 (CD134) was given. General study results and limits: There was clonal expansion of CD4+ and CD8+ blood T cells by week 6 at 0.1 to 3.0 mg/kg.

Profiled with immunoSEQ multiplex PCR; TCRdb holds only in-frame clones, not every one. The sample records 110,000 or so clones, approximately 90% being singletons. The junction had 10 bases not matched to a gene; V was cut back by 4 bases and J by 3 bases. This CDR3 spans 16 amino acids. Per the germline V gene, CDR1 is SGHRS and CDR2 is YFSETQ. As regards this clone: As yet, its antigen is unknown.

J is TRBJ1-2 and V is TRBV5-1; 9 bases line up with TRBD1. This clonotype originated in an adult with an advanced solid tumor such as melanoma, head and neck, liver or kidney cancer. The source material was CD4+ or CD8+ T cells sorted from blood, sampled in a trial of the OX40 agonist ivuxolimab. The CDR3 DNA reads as TGCGCCAGCAGCCCGATTACTACAGGGGGCGACTATGGCTACACCTTC. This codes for CASSPITTGGDYGYTF. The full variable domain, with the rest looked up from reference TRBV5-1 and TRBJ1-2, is KAGVTQTPRYLIKTRGQQVTLSCSPISGHRSVSWYQQTPGQGLQFLFEYFSETQRNKGNFPGRFSGRQFSNSRSEMNVSTLELGDSALYLCASSPITTGGDYGYTFGSGTRLTVV.